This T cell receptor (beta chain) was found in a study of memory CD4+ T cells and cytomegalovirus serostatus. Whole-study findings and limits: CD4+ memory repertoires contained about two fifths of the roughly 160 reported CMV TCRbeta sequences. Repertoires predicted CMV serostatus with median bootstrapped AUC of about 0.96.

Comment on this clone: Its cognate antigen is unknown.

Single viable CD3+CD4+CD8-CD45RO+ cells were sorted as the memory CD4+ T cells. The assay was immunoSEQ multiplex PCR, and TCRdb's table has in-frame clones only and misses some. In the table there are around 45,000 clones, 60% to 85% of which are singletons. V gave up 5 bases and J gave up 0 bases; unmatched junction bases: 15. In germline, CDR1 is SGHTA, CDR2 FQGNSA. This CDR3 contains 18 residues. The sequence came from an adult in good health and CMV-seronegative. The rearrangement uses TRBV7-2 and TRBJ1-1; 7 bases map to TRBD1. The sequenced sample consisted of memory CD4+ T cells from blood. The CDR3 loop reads CASSPSRTGWGVNTEAFF. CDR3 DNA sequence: TGTGCCAGCAGCCCTAGCAGGACAGGATGGGGCGTGAACACTGAAGCTTTCTTT.